Below, 29 T cell receptor beta chains from the same sample are listed, as sequenced in a study of CD8+ T cells in alopecia areata. The treatment was: oral pan-JAK inhibitor, 5-10 mg twice daily. cDNA reverse transcribed from extracted RNA served as the sequencing template. Here immunoSEQ multiplex PCR was the method, and the copy in TCRdb shows in-frame clones only, minus some. The profile shows about 99,000 clones, over 75% of them singletons. The sample was CD8+ T cells sorted from blood, taken at approximately week 30, from a patient treated with tofacitinib. All receptors derive from a human donor with alopecia areata.

This chain connects TRBV19 to TRBJ2-5; D call uncertain. The V end lost 2 bases, the J end lost 1 base, and 8 bases lay between the germline ends. CDR3 length: 14 amino acids. Germline-derived CDR1 and CDR2 are LNHDA and SQIVND (reference sequence). The CDR3 here is CASSIFGSQETQYF. CDR3 nucleotides: TGTGCCAGTAGTATATTCGGCTCCCAAGAGACCCAGTACTTC. Looking up the rest from reference TRBV19 and TRBJ2-5 gives the full variable domain: DGGITQSPKYLFRKEGQNVTLSCEQNLNHDAMYWYRQDPGQGLRLIYYSQIVNDFQKGDIAEGYSVSREKKESFPLTVTSAQKNPTAFYLCASSIFGSQETQYFGPGTRLLVL.

This clone has just one count. V and J are TRBV7-9 and TRBJ2-3, with 13 bases fitting TRBD2. The CDR3 is 17 residues long. V gave up 8 bases and J gave up 4 bases; unmatched junction bases: 12. Germline loops: CDR1 SEHNR, CDR2 FQNEAQ (reference sequence). The CDR3 bases are TGTGCCAGCGCACCGGGACTAGCGGGGAATCCGGCAGATACGCAGTATTTT. It codes for CASAPGLAGNPADTQYF.

This chain joins TRBV7-9 and TRBJ2-5; 7 nucleotides match TRBD1. Per the germline V gene, CDR1 is SEHNR and CDR2 is FQNEAQ (reference sequence). This CDR3 has 15 residues. V trimming: 2 bases; J trimming: 2 bases; junction bases outside the gene matches: 5. The CDR3 DNA is TGTGCCAGCAGCTTACGAGGACAGGATCAAGAGACCCAGTACTTC. This codes for CASSLRGQDQETQYF. The full variable domain, rest sourced from reference TRBV7-9 and TRBJ2-5, is DTGVSQNPRHKITKRGQNVTFRCDPISEHNRLYWYRQTLGQGPEFLTYFQNEAQLEKSRLLSDRFSAERPKGSFSTLEIQRTEQGDSAMYLCASSLRGQDQETQYFGPGTRLLVL.

This sequence joins TRBV6-1 and TRBJ2-1, with D unclear. V lost 4 bases, J lost 15 bases, and 7 bases lay in between. The CDR3 is 9 amino acids. Looked up from germline, CDR1 is MNHNS and CDR2 is SASEGT. This CDR3 is CASSGFPFF. As DNA, the CDR3 is TGTGCCAGCAGTGGCTTTCCGTTCTTC.

About this clone: Other DNA sequences within the sample encode an identical CDR3. The J gene is TRBJ1-2, the V gene TRBV7-3, with TRBD1 as a possible D gene (6 bases). From germline, CDR1 is SGHTA and CDR2 FQGTGA. The germline V and J ends were trimmed by 5 bases and 2 bases, with 12 bases remaining between them. The CDR3 is 14 amino acids. The CDR3 DNA sequence: TGTGCCAGCAGCCGTGGGCAGGGGAACTATGGCTACACCTTC. This encodes CASSRGQGNYGYTF.

V and J are TRBV5-4 and TRBJ2-7; D remains unclear. CDR1 is SGHNT, CDR2 YYREEE, per germline (reference sequence). Trimming cost V 5 bases and J 2 bases, with 17 bases left between them. The CDR3 is 15 amino acids. For the CDR3, the DNA is TGTGCCAGCAGTCCCGGGCCCTCATCCCCCTACGAGCAGTACTTC. It yields the protein CASSPGPSSPYEQYF.

This sequence joins TRBV7-9 and TRBJ1-2, with D possibly matching TRBD1 (6 bases). Trimming stripped 6 bases from V and 2 bases from J, with 13 bases between. The CDR3 is made up of 14 amino acids. Germline V gene lookup returns CDR1 SEHNR and CDR2 FQNEAQ (reference sequence). The CDR3 nucleotides read TGTGCCAGCAGATCCGGACAGTCCAACTATGGCTACACCTTC. Amino acids: CASRSGQSNYGYTF.

As regards this clone: Distinct nucleotide sequences in the sample also encode this CDR3. J is TRBJ2-7 and V is TRBV6-5, with D maybe TRBD1 (7 bases). The CDR3 contains 14 residues. CDR1 is MNHEY and CDR2 is SVGAGI in the germline V gene. Deletions cut 0 bases from V and 5 bases from J, with 11 bases between. The CDR3 region is CASSYSGRGDEQYF. The CDR3 nucleotides read TGTGCCAGCAGTTACTCCGGCAGGGGGGACGAGCAGTACTTC.

This chain uses TRBV30 with TRBJ2-7; 15 bases are shared with TRBD2. This CDR3 has 18 amino acids. Per the germline V gene, CDR1 is GTSNPN and CDR2 is SVGIG (reference sequence). V lost 3 bases to trimming and J lost 3 bases; unmatched junction nucleotides: 12. CDR3 in amino acids: CAWRQLGLAGGGGYEQYF. DNA for the CDR3: TGTGCCTGGAGACAGCTGGGACTAGCGGGAGGAGGGGGCTACGAGCAGTACTTC.

The chain couples TRBV27 to TRBJ2-7, with no clear D. The ends were cut back, 7 bases at V and 5 bases at J, with 6 bases in the middle. CDR3 length equals 10 residues. The V gene's germline CDR1 is MNHEY and CDR2 SMNVEV (reference sequence). DNA of the CDR3: TGTGCCAGCACCTTTGACGAGCAGTACTTC. It specifies CASTFDEQYF.

J is TRBJ1-2 and V is TRBV13; D is ambiguous. Germline CDR1 PRHDT, CDR2 FYEKMQ (reference sequence). Trimming cost V 5 bases and J 4 bases, with 8 bases left between them. The CDR3 loop spans 12 amino acids. CDR3 sequence reads: CASSTPPYGYTF. The CDR3 DNA reads as TGTGCCAGCAGCACACCCCCCTATGGCTACACCTTC.

The table lists this clone with a count of one. The chain has TRBV29-1 and TRBJ2-7, with 12 nucleotides matching TRBD1. CDR3 length: 14 residues. J was trimmed by 7 bases and V by 4 bases; bases with no gene match: 8. Germline-derived CDR1 and CDR2 are SQVTM and ANQGSEA. CDR3 in amino acids: CSVVRGQGAGEQYF. The CDR3 nucleotides are TGCAGCGTTGTAAGGGGACAGGGGGCCGGGGAGCAGTACTTC.

The chain links TRBV27 to TRBJ2-1; no firm D call. Germline CDR1 and CDR2: MNHEY and SMNVEV (reference sequence). The CDR3 runs to 12 residues. With 5 bases removed from V and 7 bases from J, the gap between germline ends came to 9 bases. The CDR3 spells CASSPAGNEQFF. The CDR3 coding sequence is TGTGCCAGCAGTCCCGCAGGAAATGAGCAGTTCTTC.

The chain links TRBV5-6 to TRBJ2-2; D is perhaps TRBD2 (6 bases). V lost 4 bases and J lost 5, with 15 bases in between. CDR1 and CDR2 from the germline V gene are SGHDT and YYEEEE. This CDR3 is 15 amino acids long. The CDR3 spells CASSPTPGGTGELFF. DNA of the CDR3: TGTGCCAGCAGCCCGACCCCTGGGGGGACCGGGGAGCTGTTTTTT. The full variable domain, completed using reference TRBV5-6 and TRBJ2-2, is DAGVTQSPTHLIKTRGQQVTLRCSPKSGHDTVSWYQQALGQGPQFIFQYYEEEERQRGNFPDRFSGHQFPNYSSELNVNALLLGDSALYLCASSPTPGGTGELFFGEGSRLTVL.

This sequence joins TRBV27 and TRBJ2-1, with D possibly being TRBD2 (7 bases). CDR1 and CDR2 from the germline V gene are MNHEY and SMNVEV (reference sequence). This CDR3 spans 14 amino acids. Trimming pared 3 bases from V and 12 bases from J, leaving 18 bases between. The CDR3 DNA follows: TGTGCCAGCAGTTTTGGGGGGGCCGCCCCACTGCAGTTCTTC. Protein product: CASSFGGAAPLQFF.

The rearrangement uses TRBV29-1 and TRBJ2-1, with D perhaps TRBD2 (6 bases). V was cut by 6 bases and J by 9 bases, with 15 bases left in between. Germline values: CDR1 SQVTM, CDR2 ANQGSEA. This CDR3 is built from 12 residues. The CDR3 DNA follows: TGCAGCGTCGGAACTAGCCGCGGTGAGCAGTTCTTC. Translating gives CSVGTSRGEQFF.

The chain combines TRBV7-9 with TRBJ1-5, with D hard to call. This CDR3 comprises 14 residues. Germline V gene sequence: CDR1 SEHNR, CDR2 FQNEAQ (reference sequence). V was clipped by 1 base and J by 7 bases, with 11 bases between them. DNA for the CDR3: TGTGCCAGCAGCTTAGACGGGCTCGGCCAGCCCCAGCATTTT. Amino acid sequence: CASSLDGLGQPQHF.

A note on this clone: This CDR3 is also generated by other DNA sequences in the sample. V usage is TRBV9 and J usage is TRBJ1-1, with 7 nucleotides matching TRBD1. Germline CDR1 reads SGDLS; CDR2 reads YYNGEE. J was trimmed by 2 bases and V by 2 bases; bases with no gene match: 3. The CDR3 extends over 14 amino acids. CDR3 DNA sequence: TGTGCCAGCAGCGTCGGGACAGAAAACACTGAAGCTTTCTTT. It codes for CASSVGTENTEAFF.

The gene calls are TRBV7-2 and TRBJ2-2; D ambiguous. The CDR3 consists of 14 residues. Trimming removed 3 bases from V and 3 bases from J, with 8 bases in between. Germline V gene sequence: CDR1 SGHTA, CDR2 FQGNSA. Here the CDR3 DNA reads TGTGCCAGCAGCTTGGGGTCTTACACCGGGGAGCTGTTTTTT. It codes for CASSLGSYTGELFF.

The chain employs TRBV7-2 and TRBJ2-7; TRBD2 matches at 9 bases. With 2 bases clipped from V and 4 bases from J, the junction kept 3 bases outside the gene matches. Germline loops: CDR1 SGHTA, CDR2 FQGNSA. The CDR3 runs 14 residues. The CDR3 coding sequence is TGTGCCAGCAGCTTACTAGCGGGGATTTACGAGCAGTACTTC. Its translation is CASSLLAGIYEQYF.

The rearrangement links TRBV7-2 to TRBJ1-1; unclear D gene. Germline CDR1 and CDR2: SGHTA and FQGNSA. V was shortened by 3 bases and J by 5 bases, with 10 bases between the two germline ends. The CDR3 extends over 13 amino acids. The CDR3 is CASSFWEGTEAFF. The CDR3 coding sequence is TGTGCCAGCAGCTTCTGGGAGGGTACTGAAGCTTTCTTT.

This clone showed up just once. This chain uses TRBV27 with TRBJ2-5; 9 bases map to TRBD1. The end of the DNA aligns better with TRBJ2-7, so the J call may be wrong. Germline CDR1 and CDR2: MNHEY and SMNVEV (reference sequence). This CDR3 is built from 14 residues. In nucleotides, the CDR3 is TGTGCCAGCTGGGCGGGGACAGGGTTTTACGAGCAGTACTTC. Translation: CASWAGTGFYEQYF.

The chain joins TRBV12-5 to TRBJ2-3, with 13 positions matching TRBD2. The V gene's germline CDR1 is LGHNT and CDR2 FRNRAP. Germline trimming cut 0 bases from V and 4 bases from J; bases unmatched to any gene: 16. The length of the CDR3 is 21 residues. CDR3 in amino acids: CASGLVQRWGRLAGGPDTQYF. The CDR3 coding sequence is TGTGCTAGTGGTTTGGTACAACGGTGGGGGAGACTAGCGGGAGGCCCAGATACGCAGTATTTT.

The rearrangement uses TRBV4-2 and TRBJ2-7, with D unresolved. The CDR3 runs 14 residues. V was pared by 1 base and J by 2 bases, with 9 bases between. Germline V CDR1 and CDR2: LGHNA, YNFKEQ. CDR3 amino acids: CASSQVLGAYEQYF. The CDR3 coding sequence is TGTGCCAGCAGCCAAGTCTTGGGCGCCTACGAGCAGTACTTC.

The V gene is TRBV5-4, the J gene TRBJ1-1, with 8 positions matching TRBD1. J lost 10 bases, V lost 0 bases, and 8 bases had no gene match. The V gene's germline CDR1 is SGHNT and CDR2 YYREEE (reference sequence). CDR3 size: 14 residues. The CDR3 loop is CASSLERQGWGAFF. For the CDR3, the DNA is TGTGCCAGCAGCTTGGAGAGACAGGGGTGGGGAGCTTTCTTT.

The V call is TRBV7-8, the J call TRBJ2-1, with TRBD2 matching 14 bases. The CDR3 consists of 16 residues. Trimming cost V 4 bases and J 3 bases; bases outside gene matches: 2. Germline values: CDR1 SGHVS, CDR2 FQNEAQ. The CDR3 nucleotides read TGTGCCAGCAGCTCCGGGACTAGCGGGAGCTACAATGAGCAGTTCTTC. Translating it yields CASSSGTSGSYNEQFF.

On this clone: The identical CDR3 is also encoded by other nucleotide sequences in the sample. The chain's CDR3 is CASSLAAGPNTEAFF. In DNA form, the CDR3 reads TGCGCCAGCAGCTTGGCCGCAGGGCCTAACACTGAAGCTTTCTTT. This chain uses TRBV5-1 with TRBJ1-1; D possibly corresponds to TRBD1 (5 bases). Germline V gives CDR1 SGHRS, CDR2 YFSETQ. This CDR3 has 15 amino acids. Trimming left V 0 bases short and J 2 bases short, with 11 bases between. Based on the CDR3 plus reference TRBV5-1 and TRBJ1-1, the full variable domain is KAGVTQTPRYLIKTRGQQVTLSCSPISGHRSVSWYQQTPGQGLQFLFEYFSETQRNKGNFPGRFSGRQFSNSRSEMNVSTLELGDSALYLCASSLAAGPNTEAFFGQGTRLTVV.

V and J are TRBV29-1 and TRBJ2-2; D assignment may be TRBD1 or TRBD2 (5 bases each). V lost 3 bases and J 7 bases, leaving 6 bases between the germline ends. Per the germline V gene, CDR1 is SQVTM and CDR2 is ANQGSEA. The CDR3 is 11 amino acids. The CDR3 loop is CSVEGVGELFF. The DNA of the CDR3 is TGCAGCGTTGAGGGGGTCGGGGAGCTGTTTTTT.

The chain couples TRBV30 to TRBJ1-1; D is unresolved. CDR1 and CDR2 (germline): GTSNPN, SVGIG (reference sequence). This CDR3 comprises 11 residues. Between the trimmed V and J ends, which lost 4 bases and 10 bases, there was a span of 13 bases. CDR3 sequence: CAWTQGVAAFF. The CDR3 bases are TGTGCCTGGACCCAAGGAGTGGCAGCTTTCTTT.